This T cell receptor beta chain was captured in a study of monozygotic twins with cystic fibrosis. Study summary: Libraries were built from around 3 micrograms of fragmented DNA using about 15 PCR cycles.

Concerning this clone: Its antigen is undetermined.

Whole-study findings and limits: Unrelated CF individuals shared fewer identical clonotypes than monozygotic CF twins. The repertoire was suggested to be naive-dominated, clonality median about 0.0095. In 13 of 16 pairs, V gene usage was closest to the co-twin's.

The CDR3 consists of 12 residues. After removal of 6 bases from V and 4 bases from J, the junction contained 3 bases not matched to a gene. Germline assignment: CDR1 KGHSH and CDR2 LQKENI. Sequencing was performed with immunoSEQ multiplex PCR; in TCRdb, only in-frame clones are kept and a portion is missing. The sample has approximately 23,000 clones, around 87% seen once; the top ten hold around 1.3%. The J gene is TRBJ2-7, the V gene TRBV18; 7 bases are a match to TRBD1. Sequencing input: blood. This sequence was found in a woman between 25 and 40 years old with cystic fibrosis. The CDR3 sequence is CASSLQGYEQYF. CDR3 nucleotide sequence: TGTGCCAGCTCTTTACAGGGGTACGAGCAGTACTTC.